Sequencing of this T cell receptor (beta chain) was carried out in a study of beta chain features in type 1 diabetes. Whole-study context: Healthy donors resembled patients in age, gender and cell yields. Points from the study as a whole: All four CD4+ subsets of Type 1 diabetes patients contained TCRB CDR3s that were moderately but significantly shorter.

Reverse transcribing all isolated RNA meant expressed TCRB transcripts were sequenced. Sequenced by immunoSEQ multiplex PCR; TCRdb stores in-frame clones only, minus some. The sample shows around 690,000 clones, 9.5% to 15% of them seen only once. As regards this clone: Its antigen is currently unknown.

The germline V gene encodes CDR1 KGHSH and CDR2 LQKENI. Trimming stripped 1 base from V and 6 bases from J, with 12 bases between. The CDR3 covers 14 residues. Using CD45RO/CCR7/CD25/CD127/CD95/CD27, CD4+ naive, central memory, regulatory and stem cell-like memory cells were sorted. The sample comprised naive CD4+ T cells from blood. This rearrangement joins TRBV18 to TRBJ1-1; D is ambiguous. The TCR sequence derives from a man aged 25-45 years with type 1 diabetes. The CDR3 protein is CASSPQPESAEAFF. For the CDR3, the DNA is TGTGCCAGCTCACCACAACCGGAGAGCGCTGAAGCTTTCTTT.